This TCR beta chain derives from a study of blood T cell repertoires in COVID-19. Sequenced by immunoSEQ multiplex PCR; TCRdb stores in-frame clones only, minus some. Of fewer than 120,000 clones in the sample, 76% are singletons; the top ten hold 3.8%. The CDR3 spans 14 residues. Per the germline V gene, CDR1 is LGHDT and CDR2 is YNNKEL (reference sequence). V lost 2 bases and J lost 4; bases outside the gene matches: 4. Sequencing was done on a sample of peripheral blood. This rearrangement joins TRBV3-1 (or the pseudogene TRBV3-2) to TRBJ1-1, with 7 nucleotides matching TRBD1. The clonotype originates from an elderly woman with acute or convalescent COVID-19. For the CDR3, the DNA is TGTGCCAGCAGCCAACACAGGGGCCTCACTGAAGCTTTCTTT. It yields the protein CASSQHRGLTEAFF.